Listed here is a single T cell receptor (beta chain). One end of the junction varies from germline; a read error may be responsible. This record comes from a study of blood T cells in healthy people across ages. CDR3 length: 11 amino acids. The germline gives CDR1 SGDLS, CDR2 YYNGEE. The authors ran a second PCR of about 6 to 11 cycles using a sample-barcoded 5' primer and a J-beta primer mix. TCRdb reanalysed the 5' RACE reads using MiXCR and keeps one entry per CDR3 protein. The sample yields 700,000 to 950,000 distinct CDR3 sequences, roughly 60% seen once. The sequenced sample was blood. This sequence originates from a man aged 30 to 39 in good health. The chain links TRBV9 to TRBJ2-1; no firm D call. The CDR3 coding sequence is TGTGCCAGCAGCCCTAACAATGAGCGGTTCTTC. This sequence encodes CASSPNNERFF.